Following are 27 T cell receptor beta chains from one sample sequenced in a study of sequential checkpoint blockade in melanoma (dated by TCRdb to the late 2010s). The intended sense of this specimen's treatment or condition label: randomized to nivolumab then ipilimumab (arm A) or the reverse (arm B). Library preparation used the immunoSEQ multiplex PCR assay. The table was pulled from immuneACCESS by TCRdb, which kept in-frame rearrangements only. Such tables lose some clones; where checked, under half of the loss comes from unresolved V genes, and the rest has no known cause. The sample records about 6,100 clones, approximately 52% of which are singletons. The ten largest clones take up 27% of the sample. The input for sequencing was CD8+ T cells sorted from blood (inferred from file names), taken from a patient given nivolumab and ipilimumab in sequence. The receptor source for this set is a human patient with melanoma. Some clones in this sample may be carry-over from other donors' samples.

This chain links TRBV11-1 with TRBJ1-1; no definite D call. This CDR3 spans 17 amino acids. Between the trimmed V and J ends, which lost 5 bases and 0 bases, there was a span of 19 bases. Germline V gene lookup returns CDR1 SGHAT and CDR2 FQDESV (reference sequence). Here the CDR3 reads CASSRGSSLDMNTEAFF. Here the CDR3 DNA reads TGTGCCAGCAGCCGGGGATCATCCCTTGACATGAACACTGAAGCTTTCTTT.

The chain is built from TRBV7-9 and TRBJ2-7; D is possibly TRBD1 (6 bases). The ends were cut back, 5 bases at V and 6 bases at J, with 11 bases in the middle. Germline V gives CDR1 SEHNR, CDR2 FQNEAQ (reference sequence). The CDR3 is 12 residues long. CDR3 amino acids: CASSPDSLEQYF. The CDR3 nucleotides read TGTGCCAGCAGCCCGGACAGCCTCGAGCAGTACTTC.

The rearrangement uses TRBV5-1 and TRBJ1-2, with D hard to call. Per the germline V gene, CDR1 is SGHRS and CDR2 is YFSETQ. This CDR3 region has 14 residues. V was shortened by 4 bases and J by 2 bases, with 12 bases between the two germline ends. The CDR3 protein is CASSPQGGNYGYTF. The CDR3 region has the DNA TGCGCCAGCAGCCCTCAAGGAGGGAACTATGGCTACACCTTC.

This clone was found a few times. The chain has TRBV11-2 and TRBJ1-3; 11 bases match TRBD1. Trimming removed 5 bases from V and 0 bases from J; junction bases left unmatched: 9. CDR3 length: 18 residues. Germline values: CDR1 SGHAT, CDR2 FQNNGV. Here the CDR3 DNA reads TGTGCCAGCAGCGGGACCGGGACAGGGGGTAACTCTGGAAACACCATATATTTT. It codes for CASSGTGTGGNSGNTIYF.

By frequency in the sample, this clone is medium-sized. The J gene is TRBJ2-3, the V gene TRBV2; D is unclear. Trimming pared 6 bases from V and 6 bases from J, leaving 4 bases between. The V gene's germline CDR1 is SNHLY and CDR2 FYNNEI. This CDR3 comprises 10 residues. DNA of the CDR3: TGTGCCAGCAGCAGGGATACGCAGTATTTT. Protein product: CASSRDTQYF. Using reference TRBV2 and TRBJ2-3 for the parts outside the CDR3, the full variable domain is EPEVTQTPSHQVTQMGQEVILRCVPISNHLYFYWYRQILGQKVEFLVSFYNNEISEKSEIFDDQFSVERPDGSNFTLKIRSTKLEDSAMYFCASSRDTQYFGPGTRLTVL.

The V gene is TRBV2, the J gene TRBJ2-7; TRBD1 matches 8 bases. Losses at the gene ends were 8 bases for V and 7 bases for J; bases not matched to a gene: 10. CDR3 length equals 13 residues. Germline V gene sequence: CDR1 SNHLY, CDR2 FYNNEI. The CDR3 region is CASLRQGSREQYF. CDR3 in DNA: TGTGCCAGCCTGAGACAGGGGAGCAGGGAGCAGTACTTC.

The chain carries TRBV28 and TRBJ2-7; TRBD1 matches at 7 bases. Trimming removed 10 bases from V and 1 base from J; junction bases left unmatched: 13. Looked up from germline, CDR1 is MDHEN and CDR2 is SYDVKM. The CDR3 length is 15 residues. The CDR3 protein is CATERGQVLSYEQYF. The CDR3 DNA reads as TGTGCCACCGAGAGAGGACAGGTTTTATCCTACGAGCAGTACTTC.

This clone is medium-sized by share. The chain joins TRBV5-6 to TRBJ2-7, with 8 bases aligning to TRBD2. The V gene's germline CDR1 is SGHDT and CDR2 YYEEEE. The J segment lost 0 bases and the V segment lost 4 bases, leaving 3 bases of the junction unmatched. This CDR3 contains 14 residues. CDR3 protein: CASSRGGSSYEQYF. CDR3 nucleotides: TGTGCCAGCAGCCGCGGGGGGAGCTCCTACGAGCAGTACTTC.

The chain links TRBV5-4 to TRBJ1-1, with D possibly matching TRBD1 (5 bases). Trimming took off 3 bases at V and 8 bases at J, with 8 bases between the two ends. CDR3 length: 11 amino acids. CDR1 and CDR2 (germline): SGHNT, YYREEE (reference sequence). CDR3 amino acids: CASSWGVEAFF. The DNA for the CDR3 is TGTGCCAGCAGCTGGGGGGTGGAAGCTTTCTTT.

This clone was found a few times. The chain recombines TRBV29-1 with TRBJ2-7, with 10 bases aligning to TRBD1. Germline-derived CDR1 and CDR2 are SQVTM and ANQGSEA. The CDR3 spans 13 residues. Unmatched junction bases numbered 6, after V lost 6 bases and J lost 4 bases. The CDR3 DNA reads TGCAGCGTAGCCGGGACAGGGGAATACGAGCAGTACTTC. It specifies CSVAGTGEYEQYF.

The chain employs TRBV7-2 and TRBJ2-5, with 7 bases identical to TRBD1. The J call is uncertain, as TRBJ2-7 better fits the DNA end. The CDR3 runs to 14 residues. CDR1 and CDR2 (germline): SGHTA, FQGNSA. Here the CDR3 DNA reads TGTGCCAGCAGCTTCGGGGACAGTTCCTACGAGCAGTACTTC. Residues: CASSFGDSSYEQYF.

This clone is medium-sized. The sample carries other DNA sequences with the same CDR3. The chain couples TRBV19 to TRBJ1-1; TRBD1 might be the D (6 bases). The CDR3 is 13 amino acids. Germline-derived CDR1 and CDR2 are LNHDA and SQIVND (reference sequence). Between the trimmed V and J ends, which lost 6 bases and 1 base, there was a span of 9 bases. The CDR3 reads CASSRTANTEAFF. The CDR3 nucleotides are TGTGCCAGTAGCAGGACAGCGAACACTGAAGCTTTCTTT.

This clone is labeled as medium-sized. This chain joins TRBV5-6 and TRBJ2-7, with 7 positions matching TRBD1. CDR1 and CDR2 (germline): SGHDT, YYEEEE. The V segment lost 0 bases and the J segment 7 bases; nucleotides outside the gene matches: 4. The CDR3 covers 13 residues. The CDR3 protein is CASSLGQGWEQYF. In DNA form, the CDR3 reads TGTGCCAGCAGCTTGGGACAGGGATGGGAGCAGTACTTC.

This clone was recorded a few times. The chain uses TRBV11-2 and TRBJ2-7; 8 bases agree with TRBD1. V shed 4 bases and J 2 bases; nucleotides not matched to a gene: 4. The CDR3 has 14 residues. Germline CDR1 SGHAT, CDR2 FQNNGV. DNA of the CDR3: TGTGCCAGCAGCTACGGACAGGGCCCCTACGAGCAGTACTTC. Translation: CASSYGQGPYEQYF.

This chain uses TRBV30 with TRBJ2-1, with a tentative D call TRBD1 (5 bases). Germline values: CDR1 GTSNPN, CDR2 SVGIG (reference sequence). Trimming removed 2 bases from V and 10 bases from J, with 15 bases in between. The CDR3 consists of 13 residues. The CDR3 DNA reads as TGTGCCTGGAGTCCTCGACAGATCCGAGAGCAGTTCTTC. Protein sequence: CAWSPRQIREQFF.

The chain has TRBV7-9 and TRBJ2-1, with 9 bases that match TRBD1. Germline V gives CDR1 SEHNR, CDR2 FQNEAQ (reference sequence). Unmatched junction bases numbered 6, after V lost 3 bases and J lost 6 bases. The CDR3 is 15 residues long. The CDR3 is CASSFGTGYINEQFF. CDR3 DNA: TGTGCCAGCAGCTTCGGGACAGGGTACATCAATGAGCAGTTCTTC.

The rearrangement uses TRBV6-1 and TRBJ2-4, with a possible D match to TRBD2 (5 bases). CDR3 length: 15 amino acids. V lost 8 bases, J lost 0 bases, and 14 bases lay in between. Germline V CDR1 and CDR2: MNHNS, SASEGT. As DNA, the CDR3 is TGTGCCAGCGGGAGCGAGGTACTAGCCAAAAACATTCAGTACTTC. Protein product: CASGSEVLAKNIQYF.

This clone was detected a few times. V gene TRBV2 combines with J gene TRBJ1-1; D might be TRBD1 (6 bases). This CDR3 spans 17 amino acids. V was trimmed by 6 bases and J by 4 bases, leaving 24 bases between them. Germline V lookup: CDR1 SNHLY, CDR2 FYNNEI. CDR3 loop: CASRDKTGTFVITEAFF. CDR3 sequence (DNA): TGTGCCAGCAGGGATAAAACCGGGACATTCGTGATCACTGAAGCTTTCTTT.

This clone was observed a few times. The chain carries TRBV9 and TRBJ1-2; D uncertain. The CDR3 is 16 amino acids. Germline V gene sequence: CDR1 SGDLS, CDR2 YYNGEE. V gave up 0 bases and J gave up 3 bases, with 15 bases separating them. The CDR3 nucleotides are TGTGCCAGCAGCGTAGGGGTTCAGACTGGCGACTATGGCTACACCTTC. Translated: CASSVGVQTGDYGYTF.

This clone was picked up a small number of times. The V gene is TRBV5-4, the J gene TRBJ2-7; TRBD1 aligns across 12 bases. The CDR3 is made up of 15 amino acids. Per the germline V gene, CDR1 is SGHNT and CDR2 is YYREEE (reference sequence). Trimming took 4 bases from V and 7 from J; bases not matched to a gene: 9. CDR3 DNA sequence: TGTGCCAGCAGCGTGCCGGGACAGGGGGCATGGGAGCAGTACTTC. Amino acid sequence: CASSVPGQGAWEQYF.

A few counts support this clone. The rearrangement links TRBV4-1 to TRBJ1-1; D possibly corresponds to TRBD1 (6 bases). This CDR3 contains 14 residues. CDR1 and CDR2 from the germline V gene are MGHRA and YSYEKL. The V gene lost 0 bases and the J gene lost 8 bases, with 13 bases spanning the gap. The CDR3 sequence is CASSQERSGAEAFF. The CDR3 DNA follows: TGCGCCAGCAGCCAAGAAAGATCAGGGGCAGAAGCTTTCTTT.

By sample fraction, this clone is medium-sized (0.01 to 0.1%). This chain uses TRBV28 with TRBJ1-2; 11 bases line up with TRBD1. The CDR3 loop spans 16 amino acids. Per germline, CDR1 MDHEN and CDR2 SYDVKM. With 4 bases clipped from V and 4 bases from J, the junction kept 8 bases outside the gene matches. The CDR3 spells CASSWNRDRGVYGYTF. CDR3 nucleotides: TGTGCCAGCAGTTGGAACCGGGACAGGGGGGTCTATGGCTACACCTTC.

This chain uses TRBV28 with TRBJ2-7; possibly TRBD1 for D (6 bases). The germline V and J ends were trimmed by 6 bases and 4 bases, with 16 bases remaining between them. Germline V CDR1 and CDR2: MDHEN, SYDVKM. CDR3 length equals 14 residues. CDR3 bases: TGTGCCAGCAGCTCGGGTGGGGGCAAGTACGAGCAGTACTTC. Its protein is CASSSGGGKYEQYF.

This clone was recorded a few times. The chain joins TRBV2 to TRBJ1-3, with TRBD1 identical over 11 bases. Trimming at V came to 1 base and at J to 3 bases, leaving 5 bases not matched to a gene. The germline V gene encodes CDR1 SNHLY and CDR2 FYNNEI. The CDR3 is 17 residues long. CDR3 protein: CASSEDWTGGFGNTIYF. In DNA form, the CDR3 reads TGTGCCAGCAGTGAAGACTGGACAGGGGGCTTTGGAAACACCATATATTTT.

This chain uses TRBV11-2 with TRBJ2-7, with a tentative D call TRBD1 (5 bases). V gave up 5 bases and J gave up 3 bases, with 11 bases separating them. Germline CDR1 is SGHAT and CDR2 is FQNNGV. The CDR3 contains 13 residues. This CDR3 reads CASSPWGGYEQYF. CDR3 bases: TGTGCCAGCAGCCCGTGGGGCGGCTACGAGCAGTACTTC. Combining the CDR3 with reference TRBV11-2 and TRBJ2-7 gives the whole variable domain EAGVAQSPRYKIIEKRQSVAFWCNPISGHATLYWYQQILGQGPKLLIQFQNNGVVDDSQLPKDRFSAERLKGVDSTLKIQPAKLEDSAVYLCASSPWGGYEQYFGPGTRLTVT.

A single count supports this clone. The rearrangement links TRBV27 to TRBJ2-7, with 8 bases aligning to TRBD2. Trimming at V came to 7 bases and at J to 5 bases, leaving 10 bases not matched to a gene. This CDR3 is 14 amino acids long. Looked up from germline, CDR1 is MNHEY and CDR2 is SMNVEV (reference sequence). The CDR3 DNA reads TGTGCCAGCACCGTCGGGGGGGGATCGGACGAGCAGTACTTC. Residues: CASTVGGGSDEQYF.

CDR3 coding DNA: TGTGCCAGCAGCTTGATTGGAGAGACTGAAGCTTTCTTT. Its protein product is CASSLIGETEAFF. The V gene is TRBV5-6, the J gene TRBJ1-1; D uncertain. The CDR3 has 13 residues. Trimming removed 1 base from V and 5 bases from J, with 9 bases in between. Germline V lookup: CDR1 SGHDT, CDR2 YYEEEE. Full variable domain (remainder filled in from reference TRBV5-6 and TRBJ1-1): DAGVTQSPTHLIKTRGQQVTLRCSPKSGHDTVSWYQQALGQGPQFIFQYYEEEERQRGNFPDRFSGHQFPNYSSELNVNALLLGDSALYLCASSLIGETEAFFGQGTRLTVV.